A selection of T cell receptor beta chains follows, all from one sample in a study of Ad26.COV2.S vaccination and SARS-CoV-2 variants. Repertoires were generated with immunoSEQ multiplex PCR, while TCRdb's copy carries only in-frame clones and drops some. The data contain around 350,000 clones, about 91% of them seen just once; the ten biggest clones take up 3% to 5%. The specimen was peripheral blood, collected after recovery from COVID-19. These receptors all stem from a human donor who had recovered from COVID-19. Both conserved end residues are part of each CDR3. The order of the fields is D gene, V gene, clone size, J gene, CDR3 protein, CDR3 DNA. A D gene is named only where the DNA matches it firmly. Size values are once, few and many counts, or a class for expanded clones, and some rows have none.

D gene: NA
V gene: TRBV12-1
clone size: once
J gene: TRBJ2-1
CDR3 protein: CASSFPPQRLSYNEQFF
CDR3 DNA: TGTGCCAGCAGCTTTCCTCCTCAGCGGTTATCCTACAATGAGCAGTTCTTC

D gene: NA
V gene: TRBV7-9
clone size: NA
J gene: TRBJ1-2
CDR3 protein: CASSLSGTPYGYTF
CDR3 DNA: TGTGCCAGCAGCTTATCCGGGACGCCCTATGGCTACACCTTC

D gene: NA
V gene: TRBV7-2
clone size: NA
J gene: TRBJ2-3
CDR3 protein: CASSPTRPEDTQYF
CDR3 DNA: TGTGCCAGCAGCCCGACTCGCCCCGAGGATACGCAGTATTTT

D gene: TRBD1
V gene: TRBV19
clone size: NA
J gene: TRBJ1-3
CDR3 protein: CASSSSDRGIGNTIYF
CDR3 DNA: TGTGCCAGTAGTTCCTCGGACAGGGGGATAGGAAACACCATATATTTT

D gene: NA
V gene: TRBV11-1
clone size: NA
J gene: TRBJ2-5
CDR3 protein: CASSLAPGLAETQYF
CDR3 DNA: TGTGCCAGCAGCTTAGCGCCAGGGCTAGCCGAGACCCAGTACTTC

D gene: TRBD1
V gene: TRBV7-2
clone size: once
J gene: TRBJ2-7
CDR3 protein: CASSFSGQAYEQYF
CDR3 DNA: TGTGCCAGCAGCTTCTCGGGACAGGCCTACGAGCAGTACTTC

D gene: TRBD1
V gene: TRBV5-1
clone size: NA
J gene: TRBJ2-6
CDR3 protein: CASSVALGQGFPGANVLTF
CDR3 DNA: TGCGCCAGCAGCGTGGCGCTCGGACAGGGGTTCCCTGGGGCCAACGTCCTGACTTTC

D gene: NA
V gene: TRBV28
clone size: NA
J gene: TRBJ1-2
CDR3 protein: CASSPRQFHGYTF
CDR3 DNA: TGTGCCAGCAGCCCCAGACAGTTCCATGGCTACACCTTC

D gene: NA
V gene: TRBV11-3
clone size: NA
J gene: TRBJ2-5
CDR3 protein: CASSQEPETQYF
CDR3 DNA: TGTGCCAGCAGCCAGGAACCGGAGACCCAGTACTTC

D gene: NA
V gene: TRBV3-1/TRBV3-2
clone size: NA
J gene: TRBJ2-1
CDR3 protein: CASSQDLGTGSFF
CDR3 DNA: TGTGCCAGCAGCCAAGATCTTGGCACAGGGTCGTTCTTC

D gene: NA
V gene: TRBV4-3
clone size: NA
J gene: TRBJ2-3
CDR3 protein: CASSQDLARGALPDTQYF
CDR3 DNA: TGCGCCAGCAGCCAAGATCTTGCTCGGGGGGCACTGCCAGATACGCAGTATTTT

D gene: NA
V gene: TRBV5-1
clone size: NA
J gene: TRBJ2-7
CDR3 protein: CASSRRPVGETYEQYF
CDR3 DNA: TGCGCCAGCAGCAGGAGACCCGTTGGGGAGACCTACGAGCAGTACTTC

D gene: NA
V gene: TRBV4-3
clone size: NA
J gene: TRBJ1-1
CDR3 protein: CASSQREGTEAFF
CDR3 DNA: TGCGCCAGCAGCCAACGAGAGGGCACTGAAGCTTTCTTT

D gene: NA
V gene: TRBV18
clone size: NA
J gene: TRBJ2-1
CDR3 protein: CASSPGTRDSYNEQFF
CDR3 DNA: TGTGCCAGCTCACCGGGAACCAGGGATTCCTACAATGAGCAGTTCTTC

D gene: NA
V gene: TRBV5-1
clone size: NA
J gene: TRBJ2-7
CDR3 protein: CASSSTWGYEQYF
CDR3 DNA: TGCGCCAGCAGCTCAACATGGGGATACGAGCAGTACTTC

D gene: TRBD1
V gene: TRBV6-6
clone size: NA
J gene: TRBJ1-5
CDR3 protein: CASSYSDRGGQPQHF
CDR3 DNA: TGTGCCAGCAGTTACTCTGACAGGGGAGGTCAGCCCCAGCATTTT

D gene: NA
V gene: TRBV5-1
clone size: NA
J gene: TRBJ2-3
CDR3 protein: CASRGWGSTDTQYF
CDR3 DNA: TGCGCCAGCAGAGGGTGGGGGAGCACAGATACGCAGTATTTT

D gene: NA
V gene: TRBV11-3
clone size: NA
J gene: TRBJ2-3
CDR3 protein: CASSLARWADTQYF
CDR3 DNA: TGTGCCAGCAGCTTAGCGAGGTGGGCAGATACGCAGTATTTT

D gene: TRBD2
V gene: TRBV10-3
clone size: NA
J gene: TRBJ2-3
CDR3 protein: CAIGTSGPTSTDTQYF
CDR3 DNA: TGTGCCATTGGGACTAGCGGGCCTACTAGCACAGATACGCAGTATTTT

D gene: NA
V gene: TRBV4-3
clone size: few
J gene: TRBJ2-1
CDR3 protein: CASSQDRDGPSSYNEQFF
CDR3 DNA: TGCGCCAGCAGCCAAGACCGGGACGGCCCGAGCTCCTACAATGAGCAGTTCTTC

D gene: NA
V gene: TRBV6-1
clone size: NA
J gene: TRBJ2-1
CDR3 protein: CASSDWRGLRYNEQFF
CDR3 DNA: TGTGCCAGCAGTGACTGGCGGGGTTTGCGGTACAATGAGCAGTTCTTC

D gene: TRBD2
V gene: TRBV5-4
clone size: NA
J gene: TRBJ2-3
CDR3 protein: CASSSQRGSTDTQYF
CDR3 DNA: TGTGCCAGCAGCTCACAGCGGGGGAGCACAGATACGCAGTATTTT

D gene: NA
V gene: TRBV13
clone size: NA
J gene: TRBJ2-5
CDR3 protein: CASSFRVELETQYF
CDR3 DNA: TGTGCCAGCAGCTTTCGAGTAGAACTTGAGACCCAGTACTTC

D gene: NA
V gene: TRBV7-2
clone size: NA
J gene: TRBJ1-5
CDR3 protein: CASSLETVLNQPQHF
CDR3 DNA: TGTGCCAGCAGCTTAGAGACAGTCCTCAATCAGCCCCAGCATTTT

D gene: TRBD2
V gene: TRBV27
clone size: NA
J gene: TRBJ2-1
CDR3 protein: CASSQGRGGSHEQFF
CDR3 DNA: TGTGCCAGCAGTCAAGGGCGGGGGGGCAGCCATGAGCAGTTCTTC

D gene: NA
V gene: TRBV12-3/TRBV12-4
clone size: once
J gene: TRBJ2-2
CDR3 protein: CASRPNTGELFF
CDR3 DNA: TGTGCCAGCAGGCCTAACACCGGGGAGCTGTTTTTT

D gene: NA
V gene: TRBV9
clone size: NA
J gene: TRBJ2-3
CDR3 protein: CASSRHPGGDTQYF
CDR3 DNA: TGTGCCAGCAGCCGGCACCCGGGCGGGGATACGCAGTATTTT

D gene: TRBD1
V gene: TRBV11-3
clone size: once
J gene: TRBJ2-1
CDR3 protein: CASSLAGQGVEQFF
CDR3 DNA: TGTGCCAGCAGCTTAGCTGGACAGGGGGTTGAGCAGTTCTTC

D gene: TRBD1
V gene: TRBV6-5
clone size: NA
J gene: TRBJ1-2
CDR3 protein: CASSYEGGDLYGYTF
CDR3 DNA: TGTGCCAGCAGTTACGAAGGGGGCGATCTCTATGGCTACACCTTC

D gene: NA
V gene: TRBV10-3
clone size: NA
J gene: TRBJ2-7
CDR3 protein: CAIREDSTYEQYF
CDR3 DNA: TGTGCCATCAGAGAGGACAGCACCTACGAGCAGTACTTC

D gene: NA
V gene: TRBV11-2
clone size: NA
J gene: TRBJ2-2
CDR3 protein: CASSPPRTGELFF
CDR3 DNA: TGTGCCAGCAGCCCTCCGCGCACCGGGGAGCTGTTTTTT

D gene: NA
V gene: TRBV5-4
clone size: NA
J gene: TRBJ1-3
CDR3 protein: CASSLGGEEGNTIYF
CDR3 DNA: TGTGCCAGCAGCTTGGGTGGGGAAGAAGGAAACACCATATATTTT

D gene: NA
V gene: TRBV20-1
clone size: few
J gene: TRBJ2-1
CDR3 protein: CSPYENEQFF
CDR3 DNA: TGCAGTCCGTACGAAAATGAGCAGTTCTTC

D gene: NA
V gene: TRBV7-8
clone size: NA
J gene: TRBJ2-5
CDR3 protein: CASSPWIPSTTQYF
CDR3 DNA: TGTGCCAGCAGCCCATGGATCCCATCCACGACCCAGTACTTC

D gene: NA
V gene: TRBV4-3
clone size: NA
J gene: TRBJ1-1
CDR3 protein: CASSEEGGPTEAFF
CDR3 DNA: TGCGCCAGCAGCGAAGAGGGGGGGCCCACTGAAGCTTTCTTT

D gene: NA
V gene: TRBV7-9
clone size: NA
J gene: TRBJ1-2
CDR3 protein: CASSVPLGANYGYTF
CDR3 DNA: TGTGCCAGCAGCGTTCCGTTGGGAGCTAACTATGGCTACACCTTC

D gene: TRBD1
V gene: TRBV5-1
clone size: NA
J gene: TRBJ2-7
CDR3 protein: CASSLIPGQGNEQYF
CDR3 DNA: TGCGCCAGCAGCTTGATCCCCGGACAGGGGAACGAGCAGTACTTC

D gene: NA
V gene: TRBV19
clone size: NA
J gene: TRBJ2-3
CDR3 protein: CASSIGLRTDTQYF
CDR3 DNA: TGTGCCAGTAGTATAGGGCTCCGCACAGATACGCAGTATTTT

D gene: NA
V gene: TRBV27
clone size: NA
J gene: TRBJ2-3
CDR3 protein: CASSLIRGQSSTDTQYF
CDR3 DNA: TGTGCCAGCAGTTTAATCAGAGGGCAATCTAGCACAGATACGCAGTATTTT

D gene: TRBD1
V gene: TRBV4-1
clone size: NA
J gene: TRBJ2-7
CDR3 protein: CASSQGRGQGIVSEQYF
CDR3 DNA: TGCGCCAGCAGCCAAGGGCGAGGACAGGGGATAGTCTCCGAGCAGTACTTC

D gene: NA
V gene: TRBV27
clone size: NA
J gene: TRBJ1-1
CDR3 protein: CASSFRGGQRTEAFF
CDR3 DNA: TGTGCCAGCAGTTTCCGAGGGGGTCAGCGCACTGAAGCTTTCTTT

D gene: NA
V gene: TRBV6-5
clone size: NA
J gene: TRBJ1-4
CDR3 protein: CASSYYEKLFF
CDR3 DNA: TGTGCCAGCAGTTACTATGAAAAACTGTTTTTT

D gene: NA
V gene: TRBV7-9
clone size: NA
J gene: TRBJ1-2
CDR3 protein: CALLGRGNYGYTF
CDR3 DNA: TGTGCCCTCCTTGGGCGGGGTAACTATGGCTACACCTTC

D gene: TRBD2
V gene: TRBV3-1/TRBV3-2
clone size: NA
J gene: TRBJ2-7
CDR3 protein: CASSHASRAGGLMEQYF
CDR3 DNA: TGTGCCAGCAGCCACGCCTCTCGAGCGGGGGGGCTCATGGAGCAGTACTTC

D gene: TRBD1
V gene: TRBV10-3
clone size: NA
J gene: TRBJ1-6
CDR3 protein: CAISESPGQGVSGNSPLHF
CDR3 DNA: TGTGCCATCAGTGAGTCACCGGGACAGGGGGTTTCTGGCAATTCACCCCTCCACTTT

D gene: TRBD1
V gene: TRBV29-1
clone size: once
J gene: TRBJ1-2
CDR3 protein: CSVPQGAAGGYTF
CDR3 DNA: TGCAGCGTTCCACAGGGGGCGGCCGGAGGCTACACCTTC

D gene: TRBD2
V gene: TRBV9
clone size: NA
J gene: TRBJ2-2
CDR3 protein: CASSERRGLAGNTGELFF
CDR3 DNA: TGTGCCAGCAGCGAGAGGAGGGGACTAGCGGGGAACACCGGGGAGCTGTTTTTT

D gene: TRBD2
V gene: TRBV6-5
clone size: NA
J gene: TRBJ2-3
CDR3 protein: CASSYSGLGGLDTQYF
CDR3 DNA: TGTGCCAGCAGTTATTCGGGACTAGGGGGTTTGGATACGCAGTATTTT

D gene: NA
V gene: TRBV12-3/TRBV12-4
clone size: NA
J gene: TRBJ1-3
CDR3 protein: CASSFVGNTIYF
CDR3 DNA: TGTGCCAGCAGTTTCGTGGGAAACACCATATATTTT

D gene: NA
V gene: TRBV6-4
clone size: NA
J gene: TRBJ1-1
CDR3 protein: CASSDDMPNTEAFF
CDR3 DNA: TGTGCCAGCAGTGACGACATGCCCAACACTGAAGCTTTCTTT

D gene: NA
V gene: TRBV27
clone size: NA
J gene: TRBJ2-2
CDR3 protein: CASTPRGPNTGELFF
CDR3 DNA: TGTGCCAGCACTCCAAGGGGTCCGAACACCGGGGAGCTGTTTTTT

D gene: NA
V gene: TRBV7-9
clone size: NA
J gene: TRBJ2-3
CDR3 protein: CASSPRGSTDTQYF
CDR3 DNA: TGTGCCAGCAGCCCCCGTGGTAGCACAGATACGCAGTATTTT

D gene: NA
V gene: TRBV4-1
clone size: NA
J gene: TRBJ2-5
CDR3 protein: CASSQFRGGTETQYF
CDR3 DNA: TGCGCCAGCAGCCAGTTCAGGGGGGGGACGGAGACCCAGTACTTC

D gene: NA
V gene: TRBV2
clone size: NA
J gene: TRBJ1-2
CDR3 protein: CASSEFGASAYGYTF
CDR3 DNA: TGTGCCAGCAGTGAATTTGGGGCATCAGCCTATGGCTACACCTTC

D gene: TRBD1
V gene: TRBV6-5
clone size: NA
J gene: TRBJ1-1
CDR3 protein: CASSYTGADTEAFF
CDR3 DNA: TGTGCCAGCAGTTACACAGGGGCGGACACTGAAGCTTTCTTT

D gene: TRBD2
V gene: TRBV7-2
clone size: NA
J gene: TRBJ2-5
CDR3 protein: CASSGLSGGIQETQYF
CDR3 DNA: TGTGCCAGCAGCGGACTTAGCGGGGGAATACAAGAGACCCAGTACTTC

D gene: NA
V gene: TRBV19
clone size: NA
J gene: TRBJ2-1
CDR3 protein: CASRRNPGNEQFF
CDR3 DNA: TGTGCCAGTAGAAGAAATCCAGGGAATGAGCAGTTCTTC

D gene: NA
V gene: TRBV7-9
clone size: once
J gene: TRBJ1-3
CDR3 protein: CASSLAGGGPRGNTIYF
CDR3 DNA: TGTGCCAGCAGCTTAGCGGGGGGAGGTCCCCGAGGAAACACCATATATTTT